The clone carrying this T cell receptor (beta chain) was seen ten or more times. Time point indicated: pre-sensitization, week 0. Noted treatment: therapeutic diphenylcyclopropenone sensitization with weekly scalp DPC. Someone pulled total RNA out of unfractionated whole blood. The record originates from a study of human T cells and chemical hapten exposure. Authors' analysis steps: A per-sample median of about 94,000 TCRs was observed, with counts ranging from about 20,000 to 750,000. TCRdb reprocessed the RACE reads via MiXCR and lists one record per CDR3 protein. The V and J calls follow TCRdb's processing rather than the paper's. The table has 300,000 to 450,000 distinct CDR3 sequences, about 5.1% seen once. CDR1 and CDR2 from the germline V gene are SQVTM and ANQGSEA. The CDR3 loop spans 14 amino acids. V shed 4 bases and J shed 1 base, with 13 bases lying between them.

V and J are TRBV29-1 and TRBJ2-5; D gene uncertain. The sample in question was whole blood, obtained in connection with sensitization to the hapten diphenylcyclopropenone (DPC). This TCR came from a woman aged 50 to 60 with alopecia areata. Some clones in this sample may be carry-over from other donors' samples. CDR3 nucleotide sequence: TGCAGCGTTGGGTCGGGTGGAAGCCAAGAGACCCAGTACTTC. Its protein is CSVGSGGSQETQYF.